This TCR beta chain was sequenced in a study of identical twins. Study observations and caveats: Beta clonotypes that were abundant in cord blood contained fewer insertions, a pattern absent from memory repertoires. Because invariant MAIT and iNKT cells could be present, zero-insertion analyses could be partly confounded. Low generation-probability sequences were in excess among twin-shared out-of-frame alpha sequences.

Per the germline V gene, CDR1 is LGHNA and CDR2 is YNFKEQ. This CDR3 comprises 13 residues. Trimming stripped 1 base from V and 15 bases from J, with 16 bases between. Unique molecular identifiers were present on the cDNA, and a universal primer site came from template switching. TCRdb redid the calling of the 5' RACE reads with MiXCR, one entry per CDR3 protein. The table includes roughly 1.6 million distinct CDR3 sequences, about 30% detected once. Note on this clonotype: The antigen remains unidentified.

J is TRBJ2-1 and V is TRBV4-2, with a tentative D call TRBD2 (5 bases). This clonotype was obtained from a newborn girl in good health. Sequenced sample: cord blood. The CDR3 reads CASSQVKDSGLFF. As DNA, the CDR3 is TGTGCCAGCAGCCAAGTTAAGGACTCAGGTCTGTTCTTC.